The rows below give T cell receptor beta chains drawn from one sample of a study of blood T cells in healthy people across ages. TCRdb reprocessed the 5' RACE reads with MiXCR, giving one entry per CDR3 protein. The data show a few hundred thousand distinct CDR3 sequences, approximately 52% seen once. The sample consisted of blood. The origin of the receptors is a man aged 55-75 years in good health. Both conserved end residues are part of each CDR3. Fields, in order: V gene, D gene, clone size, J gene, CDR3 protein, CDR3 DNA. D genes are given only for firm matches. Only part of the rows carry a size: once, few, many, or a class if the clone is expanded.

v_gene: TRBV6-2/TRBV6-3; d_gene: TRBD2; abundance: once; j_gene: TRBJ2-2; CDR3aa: CASRGLALTGELFF; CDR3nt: TGTGCCAGCAGGGGACTAGCCCTGACCGGGGAGCTGTTTTTT
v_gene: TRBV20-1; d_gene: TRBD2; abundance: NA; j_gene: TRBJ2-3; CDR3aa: CSAREGGAGADTQYF; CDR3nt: TGCAGTGCTAGAGAGGGAGGGGCCGGAGCAGATACGCAGTATTTT
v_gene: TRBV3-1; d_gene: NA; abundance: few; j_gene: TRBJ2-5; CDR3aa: CASSQPQETQYF; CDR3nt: TGTGCCAGCAGCCAACCCCAAGAGACCCAGTACTTC
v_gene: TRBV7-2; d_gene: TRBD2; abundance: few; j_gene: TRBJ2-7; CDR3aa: CASSPFRGAYEQYF; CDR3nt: TGTGCCAGCAGCCCATTCCGGGGGGCCTACGAGCAGTACTTC
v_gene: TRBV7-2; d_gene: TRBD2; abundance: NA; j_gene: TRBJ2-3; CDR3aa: CASSLVASGSTDTQYF; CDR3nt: TGTGCCAGCAGCTTAGTGGCTAGCGGGAGCACAGATACGCAGTATTTT
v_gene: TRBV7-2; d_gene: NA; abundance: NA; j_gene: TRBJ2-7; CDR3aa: CASSTPGSSYNEQYF; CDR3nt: TGTGCCAGCAGCACCCCAGGGTCCTCCTACAATGAGCAGTACTTC
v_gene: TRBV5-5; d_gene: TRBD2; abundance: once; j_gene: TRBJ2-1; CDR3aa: CASSFQTSGYNEQFF; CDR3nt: TGTGCCAGCAGCTTTCAGACTAGCGGGTACAATGAGCAGTTCTTC
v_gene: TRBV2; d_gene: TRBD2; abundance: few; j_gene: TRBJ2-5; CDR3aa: CASSESRTSGGEQYF; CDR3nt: TGTGCCAGCAGTGAATCGAGGACTAGCGGGGGTGAGCAGTACTTC
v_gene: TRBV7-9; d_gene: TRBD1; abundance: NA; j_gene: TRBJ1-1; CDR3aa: CASSPTGGWGTEAFF; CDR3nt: TGTGCCAGCAGCCCGACAGGGGGCTGGGGCACTGAAGCTTTCTTT
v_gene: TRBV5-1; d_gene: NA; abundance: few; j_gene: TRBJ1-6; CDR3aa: CASSGHGKNSPLHF; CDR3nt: TGCGCCAGCAGCGGCCATGGGAAGAATTCACCCCTCCACTTT
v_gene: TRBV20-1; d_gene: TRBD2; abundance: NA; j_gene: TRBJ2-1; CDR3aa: CSATTGTSGLGNEQFF; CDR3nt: TGCAGTGCCACCACGGGGACTAGCGGACTGGGGAATGAGCAGTTCTTC
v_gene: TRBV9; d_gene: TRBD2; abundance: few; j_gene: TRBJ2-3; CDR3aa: CASSVAARTSGTDTQYF; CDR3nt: TGTGCCAGCAGCGTAGCCGCCCGGACTAGCGGCACAGATACGCAGTATTTT
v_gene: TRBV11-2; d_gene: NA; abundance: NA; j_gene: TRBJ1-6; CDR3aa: CASSLRVGNSPLHF; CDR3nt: TGTGCCAGCAGCCTCAGGGTCGGGAATTCACCCCTCCACTTT
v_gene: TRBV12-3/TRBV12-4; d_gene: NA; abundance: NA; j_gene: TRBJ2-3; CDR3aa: CASSLWHGTSTDTQYF; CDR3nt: TGTGCCAGCAGCCTCTGGCACGGGACAAGCACAGATACGCAGTATTTT
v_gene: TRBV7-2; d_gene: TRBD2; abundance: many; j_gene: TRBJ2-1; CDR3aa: CASSFEILAGVNEQFF; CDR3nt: TGTGCCAGCAGCTTTGAAATACTAGCGGGGGTGAATGAGCAGTTCTTC
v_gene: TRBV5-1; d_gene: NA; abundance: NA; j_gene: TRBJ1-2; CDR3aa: CASSPSVGAIYGYTF; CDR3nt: TGCGCCAGCAGCCCCTCCGTGGGGGCGATCTATGGCTACACCTTC
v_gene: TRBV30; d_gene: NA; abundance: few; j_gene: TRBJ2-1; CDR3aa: CAWSALAMGEQFF; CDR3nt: TGTGCCTGGAGTGCCCTAGCGATGGGTGAGCAGTTCTTC
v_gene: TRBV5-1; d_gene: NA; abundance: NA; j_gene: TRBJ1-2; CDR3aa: CVSSLGLKNYGYTF; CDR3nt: TGCGTCAGCAGCTTGGGGCTCAAGAACTATGGCTACACCTTC
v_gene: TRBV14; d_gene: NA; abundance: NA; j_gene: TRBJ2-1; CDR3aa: CASSQHHEQFF; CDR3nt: TGTGCCAGCAGCCAACACCATGAGCAGTTCTTC
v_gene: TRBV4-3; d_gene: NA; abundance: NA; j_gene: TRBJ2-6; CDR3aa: CASSQDGGSLSGANVLTF; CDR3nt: TGCGCCAGCAGCCAAGATGGAGGGTCCCTCTCTGGGGCCAACGTCCTGACTTTC
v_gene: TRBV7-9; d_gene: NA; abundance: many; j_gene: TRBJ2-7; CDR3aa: CASSLAAYEQYF; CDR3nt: TGTGCCAGCAGCTTAGCCGCTTACGAGCAGTACTTC
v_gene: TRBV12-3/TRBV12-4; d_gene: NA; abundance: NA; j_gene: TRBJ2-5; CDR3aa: CASKGGTGEQYF; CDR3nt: TGTGCCAGCAAGGGGGGTACCGGTGAGCAGTACTTC
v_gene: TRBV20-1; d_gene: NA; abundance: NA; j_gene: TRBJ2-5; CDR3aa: CSARTPQAYNEQYF; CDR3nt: TGCAGTGCTAGGACCCCACAGGCCTACAATGAGCAGTACTTC
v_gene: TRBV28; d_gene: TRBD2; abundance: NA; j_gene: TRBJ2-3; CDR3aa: CASRSGTSGKGADTQYF; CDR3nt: TGTGCCAGCAGGTCCGGGACTAGCGGGAAGGGGGCAGATACGCAGTATTTT
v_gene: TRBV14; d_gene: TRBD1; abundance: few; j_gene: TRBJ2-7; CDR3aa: CASSSQIGTGSFYEQYF; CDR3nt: TGTGCCAGCAGCTCGCAGATCGGGACAGGGAGTTTCTACGAGCAGTACTTC
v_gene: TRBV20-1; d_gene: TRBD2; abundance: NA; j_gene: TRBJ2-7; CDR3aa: CSARDHEVLAGGLYEQYF; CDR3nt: TGCAGTGCTAGAGATCATGAGGTTTTAGCGGGAGGACTCTACGAGCAGTACTTC
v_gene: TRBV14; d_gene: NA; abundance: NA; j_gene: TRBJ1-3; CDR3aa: CASSQVVGISGNTIYF; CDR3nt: TGTGCCAGCAGCCAAGTGGTGGGGATCTCTGGAAACACCATATATTTT
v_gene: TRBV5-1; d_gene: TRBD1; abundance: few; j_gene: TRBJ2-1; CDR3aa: CASSLRDRGGEQFF; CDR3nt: TGCGCCAGCAGCCTCCGGGACAGGGGAGGTGAGCAGTTCTTC
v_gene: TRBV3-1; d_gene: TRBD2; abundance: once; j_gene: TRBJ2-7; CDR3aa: CASAPGLADYEQYF; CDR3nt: TGTGCCAGCGCCCCGGGACTAGCGGACTACGAGCAGTACTTC
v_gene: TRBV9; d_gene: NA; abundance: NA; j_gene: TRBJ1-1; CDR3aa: CASSLDSWNTEAFF; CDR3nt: TGTGCCAGCAGCCTAGACAGCTGGAACACTGAAGCTTTCTTT